Each of the 32 T cell receptor beta chains below was sequenced from the same sample in a study of spatial heterogeneity in lung cancer. Time point in this sample: sample taken at primary tumor resection. TCRs were sequenced from unsorted whole RNA of tumor, nontumor lung or PBMC. TCRdb used MiXCR to reprocess the 5' RACE reads, holding one entry per CDR3 protein. The sample shows tens of thousands of distinct CDR3 sequences, about a fifth of them seen only once. The material was PBMCs, obtained at surgery. These receptors were obtained from a male donor with early-stage non-small cell lung cancer.

This clonotype was detected a few times. V gene TRBV6-5 combines with J gene TRBJ2-3; D could derive from TRBD1 or TRBD2 (6 bases each). Trimming left V 2 bases short and J 3 bases short, with 9 bases between. CDR1 and CDR2 (germline): MNHEY, SVGAGI. The CDR3 is 14 residues long. The CDR3 is CASSYGGGTDTQYF. The DNA for the CDR3 is TGTGCCAGCAGTTACGGAGGGGGGACAGATACGCAGTATTTT.

Here the CDR3 reads CASGPGLKSTDTQYF. Written as DNA, the CDR3 is TGTGCTAGTGGGCCGGGCCTTAAGTCCACAGATACGCAGTATTTT. This chain connects TRBV12-5 to TRBJ2-3; D unresolved. This CDR3 contains 15 residues. Trimming left V 6 bases short and J 2 bases short, with 15 bases between. Germline CDR1 LGHNT, CDR2 FRNRAP.

The gene calls are TRBV9 and TRBJ1-4, with no clear D. This CDR3 contains 12 residues. V was trimmed by 6 bases and J by 7 bases, leaving 10 bases between them. Germline CDR1 and CDR2: SGDLS and YYNGEE. CDR3 coding DNA: TGTGCCAGCACGGACGGCGGTGAAAAACTGTTTTTT. This gives the protein CASTDGGEKLFF.

This clonotype was counted only a few times. The rearrangement links TRBV11-2 to TRBJ2-1, with a possible D match to TRBD2 (5 bases). Trimming left V 7 bases short and J 0 bases short, with 13 bases between. Germline V gene data show CDR1 as SGHAT and CDR2 as FQNNGV. The CDR3 has 15 amino acids. CDR3 nucleotides: TGTGCCAGCATCCTAGACCGGGGCTCCTACAATGAGCAGTTCTTC. Translating gives CASILDRGSYNEQFF.

This clonotype has more than one count but fewer than ten. The DNA of the CDR3 is TGTGCCAGCAGTTCCAACCGGGACAGGGGGCGGAATGAAAAACTGTTTTTT. Its translation: CASSSNRDRGRNEKLFF. This chain joins TRBV27 and TRBJ1-4, with 12 bases identical to TRBD1. The CDR3 runs to 17 residues. Germline loops: CDR1 MNHEY, CDR2 SMNVEV (reference sequence). The V gene end was trimmed by 4 bases and the J gene end by 5 bases; junction bases not matched to a gene: 8.

A few counts support this clonotype. This chain uses TRBV10-3 with TRBJ2-2; D is perhaps TRBD2 (6 bases). Germline V gene data show CDR1 as ENHRY and CDR2 as SYGVKD. V lost 7 bases to trimming and J lost 2 bases, with 17 bases between them. The CDR3 totals 16 residues. The CDR3 coding sequence is TGTGCCATCACCCTAGGAGGGGCCGCAAACACCGGGGAGCTGTTTTTT. Its protein is CAITLGGAANTGELFF.

The rearrangement links TRBV6-6 to TRBJ2-3; unclear D gene. Germline CDR1 reads MNHNY; CDR2 reads SVGAGI (reference sequence). With 7 bases removed from V and 8 bases from J, the gap between germline ends came to 16 bases. There are 13 residues in the CDR3. CDR3 DNA sequence: TGTGCCAGCACCGAGGACCCCGTGGGTACGCAGTATTTT. It is translated as CASTEDPVGTQYF.

This clonotype was picked up many times. V is TRBV6-2 or TRBV6-3 and J is TRBJ2-3, with D perhaps matching TRBD2 (5 bases). This CDR3 region has 15 residues. Looked up from germline, CDR1 is MNHEY and CDR2 is SVGEGT. V lost 4 bases and J 2 bases, leaving 13 bases between the germline ends. CDR3 sequence reads: CASSWGDGFTDTQYF. CDR3 in DNA: TGTGCCAGCAGTTGGGGAGACGGATTCACAGATACGCAGTATTTT.

V and J are TRBV28 and TRBJ2-1; D could derive from TRBD1 or TRBD2 (5 bases each). The CDR3 totals 19 residues. V dropped 6 bases and J dropped 0 bases, with 24 bases sitting between them. Germline CDR1 reads MDHEN; CDR2 reads SYDVKM. The CDR3 here is CASRGLGPSRSSSYNEQFF. The CDR3 DNA reads as TGTGCCAGCAGGGGATTGGGACCGTCCCGGTCCAGCTCCTACAATGAGCAGTTCTTC.

This clonotype has more than one count but fewer than ten. The genes are TRBV3-1 and TRBJ2-5, with no clear D. Germline values: CDR1 LGHDT, CDR2 YNNKEL (reference sequence). CDR3 size: 13 residues. V lost 2 bases and J lost 4, with 8 bases in between. CDR3 sequence (DNA): TGTGCCAGCAGCCAAAGGACCCGAGAGACCCAGTACTTC. It codes for CASSQRTRETQYF.

The chain is built from TRBV7-2 and TRBJ1-2; weak D call: TRBD1 (6 bases). Trimming cost V 0 bases and J 5 bases, with 13 bases left between them. Germline CDR1 and CDR2: SGHTA and FQGNSA. This CDR3 comprises 15 residues. The CDR3 protein is CASSLAGGAIYGYTF. In nucleotides, the CDR3 is TGTGCCAGCAGCTTAGCGGGGGGCGCAATTTATGGCTACACCTTC.

In its sample, this clonotype was seen a few times. The CDR3 sequence: CASSYVVGQETQYF. In nucleotides, the CDR3 is TGTGCCAGCTCCTATGTAGTCGGACAAGAGACCCAGTACTTC. The V call is TRBV18, the J call TRBJ2-5; no clear D gene. CDR1 is KGHSH and CDR2 is LQKENI in the germline V gene. The germline V and J ends were trimmed by 6 bases and 2 bases, with 13 bases remaining between them. This CDR3 is 14 amino acids long.

This clonotype occurred a few times. The rearrangement uses TRBV12-3 or TRBV12-4 and TRBJ2-5; unclear D gene. The V and J ends lost 3 bases and 7 bases respectively, with 12 bases between them. This CDR3 has 13 residues. As DNA, the CDR3 is TGTGCCAGCAGTTTTGGAGCGACGGGGACCCAGTACTTC. This codes for CASSFGATGTQYF.

This clonotype was seen only a few times. The chain recombines TRBV11-3 with TRBJ2-1; no definite D call. Germline V gene lookup returns CDR1 SGHNT and CDR2 YENEEA. CDR3 size: 14 residues. Trimming stripped 1 base from V and 2 bases from J, with 6 bases between. The CDR3 here is CASSLGQTYNEQFF. The CDR3 nucleotides are TGTGCCAGCAGCTTAGGCCAAACCTACAATGAGCAGTTCTTC.

This chain uses TRBV12-3 or TRBV12-4 with TRBJ2-1; D is ambiguous. The length of the CDR3 is 13 residues. V lost 6 bases to trimming and J lost 6 bases, with 12 bases between them. The CDR3 DNA reads as TGTGCCAGCAGCTCGCCAGCAACCAATGAGCAGTTCTTC. This translates into CASSSPATNEQFF.

The table lists this clonotype with a few counts. V is TRBV2 and J is TRBJ2-3; TRBD1 matches 8 bases. The CDR3 runs to 15 residues. Germline V gives CDR1 SNHLY, CDR2 FYNNEI. The trim removed 6 bases at V and 3 bases at J, leaving 8 bases unmatched. CDR3 sequence: CASSKGTGTTDTQYF. As DNA, the CDR3 is TGTGCCAGCAGCAAAGGGACAGGTACTACAGATACGCAGTATTTT.

This clonotype was seen a few times. The rearrangement links TRBV7-6 to TRBJ2-1, with 10 bases identical to TRBD2. The J segment lost 5 bases and the V segment lost 1 base, leaving 5 bases of the junction unmatched. Germline V gives CDR1 SGHVS, CDR2 FNYEAQ. CDR3 length equals 16 residues. The CDR3 DNA reads as TGTGCCAGCAGCTTAGGTCCTAGCGGGGGACACAATGAGCAGTTCTTC. It encodes CASSLGPSGGHNEQFF.

This rearrangement joins TRBV7-2 to TRBJ2-7; 8 bases match TRBD1. The CDR3 spans 12 residues. The ends lost 11 bases at V and 2 bases at J; junction bases unmatched: 5. Germline V lookup: CDR1 SGHTA, CDR2 FQGNSA. CDR3 nucleotides: TGTGCCTGCGGGACAGGCCCCTACGAGCAGTACTTC. This translates into CACGTGPYEQYF.

This clonotype was detected ten times or more. The chain combines TRBV5-6 with TRBJ1-2; no clear D. V lost 4 bases to trimming and J lost 4 bases, with 8 bases between them. The CDR3 is 12 residues long. In germline, CDR1 is SGHDT, CDR2 YYEEEE. In DNA form, the CDR3 reads TGTGCCAGCAGCGATATGAGCTATGGCTACACCTTC. It translates to CASSDMSYGYTF.

This chain joins TRBV29-1 and TRBJ2-5, with D hard to call. The CDR3 has 13 amino acids. Germline CDR1 is SQVTM and CDR2 is ANQGSEA. V gave up 3 bases and J gave up 4 bases, with 12 bases separating them. The CDR3 loop is CSVEGGAPETQYF. CDR3 nucleotide sequence: TGCAGCGTTGAGGGTGGAGCCCCAGAGACCCAGTACTTC.

At least ten counts were recorded for this clonotype. The chain couples TRBV5-1 to TRBJ2-7, with D perhaps being TRBD1 or TRBD2 (5 bases each). From germline, CDR1 is SGHRS and CDR2 YFSETQ. CDR3 length equals 16 residues. V was cut by 0 bases and J by 2 bases, with 15 bases left in between. CDR3 region: CASSLDPGTTTYEQYF. The CDR3 DNA reads TGCGCCAGCAGCTTGGATCCCGGGACGACAACCTACGAGCAGTACTTC.

This clonotype showed up many times. V is TRBV11-2 and J is TRBJ1-6; D is undetermined. CDR3 size: 15 residues. Trimming removed 5 bases from V and 9 bases from J, with 17 bases in between. Germline V gives CDR1 SGHAT, CDR2 FQNNGV. For the CDR3, the DNA is TGTGCCAGCAGCCGCTTTTGGGCCCTTCTTTCACCCCTCCACTTT. It specifies CASSRFWALLSPLHF.

V and J are TRBV7-2 and TRBJ2-1, with a weak D call TRBD1 (5 bases). V was shortened by 5 bases and J by 2 bases, with 13 bases between the two germline ends. Per the germline V gene, CDR1 is SGHTA and CDR2 is FQGNSA. This CDR3 region has 15 residues. The CDR3 loop is CASSLTVDPYNEQFF. CDR3 in DNA: TGTGCCAGCAGCCTGACAGTGGACCCCTACAATGAGCAGTTCTTC.

The table lists this clonotype with a few counts. The chain recombines TRBV5-1 with TRBJ2-7, with D perhaps given as TRBD1 or TRBD2 (5 bases each). This CDR3 spans 14 amino acids. Germline-derived CDR1 and CDR2 are SGHRS and YFSETQ. With 0 bases removed from V and 5 bases from J, the gap between germline ends came to 12 bases. CDR3 residues: CASSLDWGSNEQYF. The DNA of the CDR3 is TGCGCCAGCAGCTTGGATTGGGGGTCCAACGAGCAGTACTTC.

This chain uses TRBV11-2 with TRBJ1-1; D is ambiguous. This CDR3 comprises 14 residues. Germline CDR1 SGHAT, CDR2 FQNNGV. V lost 3 bases, J lost 4 bases, and 12 bases lay in between. DNA for the CDR3: TGTGCCAGCAGCTTCGAGGGAGGAGGCACTGAAGCTTTCTTT. Its protein product is CASSFEGGGTEAFF.

The chain joins TRBV7-2 to TRBJ2-2; TRBD2 agrees at 10 bases. CDR1 is SGHTA and CDR2 is FQGNSA in the germline V gene. The V gene end was trimmed by 0 bases and the J gene end by 8 bases; junction bases not matched to a gene: 6. The CDR3 is 16 residues long. CDR3 amino acids: CASSLAVLAGSGELFF. The CDR3 bases are TGTGCCAGCAGCTTAGCAGTACTAGCGGGATCTGGGGAGCTGTTTTTT.

This clonotype was detected a few times. The V call is TRBV7-9, the J call TRBJ1-2; 11 nucleotides agree with TRBD1. Per germline, CDR1 SEHNR and CDR2 FQNEAQ (reference sequence). The CDR3 spans 13 residues. Trimming at V came to 6 bases and at J to 4 bases, leaving 1 base not matched to a gene. The CDR3 coding sequence is TGTGCCAGCAGGGGACAGGGGGTCTATGGCTACACCTTC. Its protein is CASRGQGVYGYTF.

The sample holds many counts of this clonotype. Germline and junction disagree at one end, which may indicate a read error. The chain links TRBV15 to TRBJ1-5; D is perhaps TRBD1 (5 bases). The CDR3 totals 12 residues. Per the germline V gene, CDR1 is LNHNV and CDR2 is YYDKDF (reference sequence). This CDR3 reads CATGREGQPQHF. The DNA for the CDR3 is TGTGCCACCGGCAGGGAGGGTCAGCCCCAGCATTTT.

This clonotype was counted at least ten times. The chain links TRBV10-3 to TRBJ2-5; 10 nucleotides line up with TRBD2. Germline CDR1 is ENHRY and CDR2 is SYGVKD. This CDR3 spans 15 amino acids. Trimming at V came to 4 bases and at J to 1 base, leaving 3 bases not matched to a gene. The CDR3 loop is CAISGRTSGQETQYF. CDR3 DNA sequence: TGTGCCATCAGTGGACGGACTAGCGGCCAAGAGACCCAGTACTTC.

This clonotype was counted between two and nine times. The chain combines TRBV30 with TRBJ1-1; D remains unclear. CDR1 and CDR2 (germline): GTSNPN, SVGIG (reference sequence). The CDR3 covers 11 residues. V shed 2 bases and J shed 1 base, with 2 bases lying between them. CDR3 in amino acids: CAWSWNTEAFF. In DNA, the CDR3 is TGTGCCTGGAGTTGGAACACTGAAGCTTTCTTT.

The chain joins TRBV5-1 to TRBJ1-5; no definite D call. From germline, CDR1 is SGHRS and CDR2 YFSETQ. Trimming stripped 0 bases from V and 3 bases from J, with 13 bases between. CDR3 size: 16 residues. CDR3 nucleotide sequence: TGCGCCAGCAGCTTGGCCCCCGGCGGTAACAATCAGCCCCAGCATTTT. The encoded protein is CASSLAPGGNNQPQHF.

This clonotype was picked up a small number of times. This chain uses TRBV12-3 or TRBV12-4 with TRBJ2-2; a weak D match, TRBD1 (7 bases). Trimming removed 5 bases from V and 5 bases from J, with 15 bases in between. This CDR3 contains 15 residues. The CDR3, as DNA: TGTGCCAGCAGTCTTGGGGCAGGGGGGACCGGGGAGCTGTTTTTT. Encoded protein: CASSLGAGGTGELFF.